The clone carrying this TCR beta chain was detected many times. Regarding time point: newly diagnosed GD, antithyroid drugs for less than 3 months. The TCR library used RNA extracted from PBMCs. The sample comes from a study of regulatory T cells in long-lasting Graves disease. CDR3 length equals 13 residues. V trimming: 7 bases; J trimming: 4 bases; junction bases outside the gene matches: 6. Per germline, CDR1 GTSNPN and CDR2 SVGIG (reference sequence). Assembly of TCR beta libraries relied on iRepertoire HTBI primers together with Arm-PCR of CDR3 regions. MiXCR, applied by TCRdb to the multiplex PCR reads, yields one record per CDR3 protein. In the table there are fewer than 550,000 distinct CDR3 sequences, roughly 17% of which are singletons. This sample also appeared in a second study, on T cells in Graves' hyperthyroidism and ophthalmopathy. Turning to that study: The HTBI primer set served for first-round RT-PCR of the TCR CDR3. Most thyroid-expanded clonotypes above 0.001 were also found in blood. Ophthalmopathy and stable hyperthyroidism were separated by a 13 V-J model.

This rearrangement joins TRBV30 to TRBJ2-3, with 9 bases lining up with TRBD1. This receptor was taken from a woman aged 18-29 years with Graves disease. The source was peripheral blood mononuclear cells (PBMCs), collected at new diagnosis, from a patient treated with antithyroid drugs. The CDR3 is CAFRQGGSDTQYF. The CDR3 nucleotides are TGTGCCTTCCGACAGGGGGGGTCAGATACGCAGTATTTT.